This TCR beta chain derives from a study of blood T cells in healthy people across ages. Broader study findings: PBMCs left unsorted prevented a conclusive naive versus antigen-experienced comparison.

Then a second PCR, running about 6 to 12 cycles, was carried out with a sample-barcoded 5' primer and a J-beta primer mix. TCRdb reprocessed the 5' RACE reads via MiXCR and lists one record per CDR3 protein. The table includes under 2 million distinct CDR3 sequences, almost 35% detected once. Per germline, CDR1 MDHEN and CDR2 SYDVKM. The CDR3 has 15 residues. J was trimmed by 0 bases and V by 6 bases; bases with no gene match: 6. This clonotype was counted at least ten times. Its cognate antigen is unknown. The chain uses TRBV28 and TRBJ2-7; TRBD1 matches at 9 bases. Sequencing was carried out using blood. This TCR came from a woman in her 30s in good health. The CDR3 spells CASRSTGGSSYEQYF. CDR3 sequence (DNA): TGTGCCAGCAGATCGACAGGGGGGAGCTCCTACGAGCAGTACTTC.